One and the same sample provided the 28 T cell receptor beta chains below, sequenced in a study of blood T cell repertoires in COVID-19. TCRdb's table, derived via immunoSEQ multiplex PCR, lists solely in-frame clones and lacks some. The top ten clones hold over 0.95% of a sample with 370,000 or so clones, roughly four fifths of them seen once. The specimen was peripheral blood. The receptors derive from a human donor with acute or convalescent COVID-19. The donor label of this sample is uncertain.

The chain employs TRBV10-2 and TRBJ1-5; the match to TRBD1 covers 8 bases. This CDR3 spans 15 amino acids. V was pared by 6 bases and J by 4 bases, with 8 bases of the junction left unmatched. Per the germline V gene, CDR1 is WSHSY and CDR2 is SAAADI. In DNA, the CDR3 is TGCGCCAGCAGAGTCGGACAGGGCCCGAATCAGCCCCAGCATTTT. It encodes CASRVGQGPNQPQHF.

This clone showed up just a few times. The chain links TRBV28 to TRBJ2-7, with a weak D call TRBD2 (6 bases). Germline lookup yields CDR1 MDHEN and CDR2 SYDVKM. The CDR3 loop spans 13 amino acids. V lost 10 bases to trimming and J lost 0 bases, with 13 bases between them. The CDR3 sequence: CATWAGPSYEQYF. The CDR3 DNA reads TGTGCCACCTGGGCGGGACCCTCCTACGAGCAGTACTTC.

The chain joins TRBV28 to TRBJ1-5; the D gene is possibly TRBD1 (5 bases). The CDR3 is made up of 15 amino acids. V shed 5 bases and J shed 0 bases, with 11 bases lying between them. CDR1 MDHEN and CDR2 SYDVKM come from the germline V gene. CDR3 region: CASSKSQASNQPQHF. The DNA of the CDR3 is TGTGCCAGCAGTAAATCACAGGCTAGCAATCAGCCCCAGCATTTT. Variable domain in full (rest from reference TRBV28 and TRBJ1-5): DVKVTQSSRYLVKRTGEKVFLECVQDMDHENMFWYRQDPGLGLRLIYFSYDVKMKEKGDIPEGYSVSREKKERFSLILESASTNQTSMYLCASSKSQASNQPQHFGDGTRLSIL.

This clone was observed a single time. The chain is built from TRBV6-1 and TRBJ1-5, with D possibly TRBD1 on 5 matching bases. With 2 bases removed from V and 9 bases from J, the gap between germline ends came to 17 bases. The CDR3 has 15 amino acids. The V gene's germline CDR1 is MNHNS and CDR2 SASEGT. CDR3 DNA sequence: TGTGCCAGCAGTGAAAATGGGCAGGGAGGGCGGCCCCAGCATTTT. It codes for CASSENGQGGRPQHF.

The chain is built from TRBV6-1 and TRBJ1-2; tentative D call: TRBD1 (6 bases). This CDR3 has 18 amino acids. Germline V gene lookup returns CDR1 MNHNS and CDR2 SASEGT. V was trimmed by 2 bases and J by 4 bases, leaving 23 bases between them. CDR3 DNA sequence: TGTGCCAGCAGTGAACTAGGGGGGGCTATGTCTCCGGCCTATGGCTACACCTTC. Translating gives CASSELGGAMSPAYGYTF.

Regarding this clone: This sample also contains other DNA sequences that code for the same CDR3. V is TRBV5-1 and J is TRBJ1-1, with D uncertain. V dropped 1 base and J dropped 2 bases, with 6 bases sitting between them. Germline V gene lookup returns CDR1 SGHRS and CDR2 YFSETQ. The CDR3 has 13 amino acids. The CDR3: CASSLQENTEAFF. CDR3 sequence (DNA): TGCGCCAGCAGCTTGCAGGAAAACACTGAAGCTTTCTTT.

This clone was observed once. The rearrangement links TRBV11-2 to TRBJ1-5, with D uncertain. The V and J ends lost 1 base and 4 bases respectively, with 8 bases between them. The CDR3 covers 14 residues. Germline CDR1 SGHAT, CDR2 FQNNGV. Here the CDR3 reads CASSLAAGNQPQHF. The CDR3 DNA reads as TGTGCCAGCAGCTTAGCAGCCGGGAATCAGCCCCAGCATTTT.

The chain carries TRBV27 and TRBJ1-6; D unresolved. The CDR3 runs 16 residues. V was pared by 3 bases and J by 13 bases, with 22 bases between. Germline CDR1 MNHEY, CDR2 SMNVEV (reference sequence). CDR3 sequence (DNA): TGTGCCAGCAGTTTCCCCGGGGTTTTGCCCGTCGATCCCCTCCACTTT. This codes for CASSFPGVLPVDPLHF.

The rearrangement joins TRBV20-1 to TRBJ2-7; TRBD1 is a possible D gene (5 bases). The CDR3 totals 11 residues. Trimming took 7 bases from V and 3 from J, leaving 10 bases between them. CDR1 DFQATT and CDR2 SNEGSKA come from the germline V gene (reference sequence). The CDR3 region has the DNA TGCAGTGTTCAGGACAACTACGAGCAGTACTTC. It specifies CSVQDNYEQYF.

The chain uses TRBV28 and TRBJ1-2, with TRBD1 matching over 7 bases. V lost 1 base, J lost 8 bases, and 10 bases stayed unmatched. Germline V lookup: CDR1 MDHEN, CDR2 SYDVKM. This CDR3 spans 15 amino acids. The CDR3 spells CASSLSRTGLWGYTF. The DNA of the CDR3 is TGTGCCAGCAGTTTATCCCGGACAGGTTTATGGGGCTACACCTTC.

The rearrangement uses TRBV30 and TRBJ2-3; 8 nucleotides match TRBD2. In germline, CDR1 is GTSNPN, CDR2 SVGIG (reference sequence). The CDR3 sequence is 15 residues long. J gave up 1 base and V 0 bases, and 3 bases lay outside the gene matches. DNA of the CDR3: TGTGCCTGGAGTGTAGCGGGAGTAGGCACAGATACGCAGTATTTT. The encoded protein is CAWSVAGVGTDTQYF.

Remarks on this clone: In the same sample, other DNA sequences code for this CDR3. This chain connects TRBV7-8 to TRBJ2-5; a weak D match, TRBD1 (5 bases). This CDR3 is 14 amino acids long. The ends were cut back, 1 base at V and 2 bases at J, with 8 bases in the middle. Germline V CDR1 and CDR2: SGHVS, FQNEAQ. CDR3 in DNA: TGTGCCAGCAGCTTAGGAACAGGACAAGAGACCCAGTACTTC. This translates into CASSLGTGQETQYF.

CDR3 coding DNA: TGTGCCAGCAGGGAGGAGGGACAGGCGAATCAGCCCCAGCATTTT. It is translated as CASREEGQANQPQHF. The rearrangement uses TRBV2 and TRBJ1-5; 8 nucleotides match TRBD1. Germline CDR1 is SNHLY and CDR2 is FYNNEI. There are 15 residues in the CDR3. Trimming removed 6 bases from V and 4 bases from J; junction bases left unmatched: 8.

The chain couples TRBV15 to TRBJ2-1; TRBD2 matches at 9 bases. Germline lookup yields CDR1 LNHNV and CDR2 YYDKDF (reference sequence). There are 17 residues in the CDR3. Losses at the gene ends were 3 bases for V and 4 bases for J; bases not matched to a gene: 10. In DNA, the CDR3 is TGTGCCACCAGCAGGCCGCGGATAAGCGGGGGGTACAATGAGCAGTTCTTC. Its protein product is CATSRPRISGGYNEQFF.

V is TRBV5-4 and J is TRBJ2-7; the match to TRBD1 covers 8 bases. The germline V gene has CDR1 SGHNT and CDR2 YYREEE (reference sequence). The J segment lost 3 bases and the V segment lost 4 bases, leaving 9 bases of the junction unmatched. The CDR3 consists of 15 residues. The CDR3 loop reads CASSGKQGVNYEQYF. Written as DNA, the CDR3 is TGTGCCAGCAGCGGAAAACAGGGGGTCAACTACGAGCAGTACTTC.

This clone was detected once. The rearrangement uses TRBV10-1 and TRBJ2-1, with 11 bases matching TRBD1. J lost 7 bases, V lost 3 bases, and 8 bases had no gene match. This CDR3 spans 16 amino acids. Germline CDR1 WNHNN, CDR2 SYGVQD (reference sequence). The CDR3 DNA follows: TGCGCCAGCAGTGACTTTGGACAGGGGGCCAAGAATGAGCAGTTCTTC. Translating it yields CASSDFGQGAKNEQFF.

This chain connects TRBV7-9 to TRBJ2-2; no definite D call. The CDR3 has 14 amino acids. The V end lost 1 base, the J end lost 1 base, and 4 bases lay between the germline ends. Germline V CDR1 and CDR2: SEHNR, FQNEAQ (reference sequence). CDR3 nucleotide sequence: TGTGCCAGCAGCTTAGTCAGGAACACCGGGGAGCTGTTTTTT. It encodes CASSLVRNTGELFF.

This clone was observed once. This chain uses TRBV2 with TRBJ1-2, with a weak D call TRBD1 (5 bases). V lost 4 bases and J lost 7, with 13 bases in between. The CDR3 runs to 13 residues. The germline V gene encodes CDR1 SNHLY and CDR2 FYNNEI. The CDR3, as DNA: TGTGCCAGCAGTGTCCAGGGATTCGGTGGCTACACCTTC. As protein: CASSVQGFGGYTF. Looking up the rest from reference TRBV2 and TRBJ1-2 gives the full variable domain: EPEVTQTPSHQVTQMGQEVILRCVPISNHLYFYWYRQILGQKVEFLVSFYNNEISEKSEIFDDQFSVERPDGSNFTLKIRSTKLEDSAMYFCASSVQGFGGYTFGSGTRLTVV.

The gene calls are TRBV30 and TRBJ1-5; 9 bases are a match to TRBD1. Germline-derived CDR1 and CDR2 are GTSNPN and SVGIG (reference sequence). Losses at the gene ends were 2 bases for V and 6 bases for J; bases not matched to a gene: 2. The CDR3 contains 13 residues. CDR3 in amino acids: CAWSKQGAQPQHF. In nucleotides, the CDR3 is TGTGCCTGGAGTAAACAGGGGGCTCAGCCCCAGCATTTT. Combining the CDR3 with reference TRBV30 and TRBJ1-5 gives the whole variable domain SQTIHQWPATLVQPVGSPLSLECTVEGTSNPNLYWYRQAAGRGLQLLFYSVGIGQISSEVPQNLSASRPQDRQFILSSKKLLLSDSGFYLCAWSKQGAQPQHFGDGTRLSIL.

Notes on this clone: A read error may produce the germline difference seen at one junction end. The CDR3 nucleotides read TGTGCCGGCAGCCGCTTAACAGTTGCATCGAACACCGGGGAGCTGTTTTTT. This translates into CAGSRLTVASNTGELFF. The V and J genes are TRBV3-1 (or the pseudogene TRBV3-2) and TRBJ2-2; D unresolved. This CDR3 spans 17 amino acids. Germline V lookup: CDR1 LGHDT, CDR2 YNNKEL (reference sequence).

The count of this clone is one. The chain has TRBV30 and TRBJ1-4; 7 nucleotides align to TRBD1. V was pared by 7 bases and J by 2 bases, with 10 bases of the junction left unmatched. The CDR3 runs to 15 residues. Germline loops: CDR1 GTSNPN, CDR2 SVGIG (reference sequence). CDR3 sequence: CAFNRGAPTNEKLFF. The CDR3 coding sequence is TGTGCCTTTAACAGGGGAGCTCCGACTAATGAAAAACTGTTTTTT.

The chain has TRBV2 and TRBJ2-5; D perhaps matches TRBD1 (7 bases). The CDR3 length is 16 residues. Per the germline V gene, CDR1 is SNHLY and CDR2 is FYNNEI. Trimming removed 6 bases from V and 5 bases from J, with 22 bases in between. The CDR3 is CASSVGQTFAGETQYF. DNA of the CDR3: TGTGCCAGCAGCGTGGGACAGACTTTCGCGGGGGAGACCCAGTACTTC.

Written as DNA, the CDR3 is TGTGCCAGCAGCCATGGAGGGGAGCAGTTCTTC. Translation: CASSHGGEQFF. V gene TRBV3-1 (or the pseudogene TRBV3-2) combines with J gene TRBJ2-1; tentatively, D is TRBD2 (6 bases). Trimming shortened V by 3 bases and J by 10 bases, and 7 bases separated the two germline ends. The germline gives CDR1 LGHDT, CDR2 YNNKEL (reference sequence). The CDR3 contains 11 residues.

This clone occurred a few times. The V gene is TRBV5-1, the J gene TRBJ1-4, with a possible D match to TRBD1 (5 bases). Trimming left V 3 bases short and J 8 bases short, with 17 bases between. Per germline, CDR1 SGHRS and CDR2 YFSETQ. This CDR3 is built from 15 residues. The CDR3 bases are TGCGCCAGCAGCTCGGGAGGGACTGGCGGGGAAAAACTGTTTTTT. This codes for CASSSGGTGGEKLFF.

The chain joins TRBV2 to TRBJ2-1, with D perhaps matching TRBD1 (6 bases). V shed 3 bases and J shed 3 bases, with 15 bases lying between them. Per the germline V gene, CDR1 is SNHLY and CDR2 is FYNNEI. The CDR3 contains 16 residues. In nucleotides, the CDR3 is TGTGCCAGCAGTGACGAGGGGCAGGGGAGCTACAATGAGCAGTTCTTC. It encodes CASSDEGQGSYNEQFF.

The V gene is TRBV9, the J gene TRBJ1-4, with D unresolved. Germline V gene sequence: CDR1 SGDLS, CDR2 YYNGEE. The CDR3 contains 14 residues. The V end was cut by 0 bases, the J end by 10 bases, with 13 bases between. In DNA, the CDR3 is TGTGCCAGCAGCGTAGACACCCAGGAGGGAAAACTGTTTTTT. Translation: CASSVDTQEGKLFF. Full variable domain (rest looked up from reference TRBV9 and TRBJ1-4): DSGVTQTPKHLITATGQRVTLRCSPRSGDLSVYWYQQSLDQGLQFLIQYYNGEERAKGNILERFSAQQFPDLHSELNLSSLELGDSALYFCASSVDTQEGKLFFGSGTQLSVL.

The chain joins TRBV7-9 to TRBJ2-3, with a tentative D call TRBD2 (6 bases). The CDR3 contains 13 residues. Germline V CDR1 and CDR2: SEHNR, FQNEAQ (reference sequence). Trimming took 6 bases from V and 4 from J, leaving 11 bases between them. CDR3 loop: CASRFGSADTQYF. The CDR3 nucleotides are TGTGCCAGCAGGTTCGGGAGTGCAGATACGCAGTATTTT.

The CDR3 spells CASILTGTGNEKLFF. The CDR3, as DNA: TGTGCCAGCATTCTAACAGGGACAGGAAATGAAAAACTGTTTTTT. This chain joins TRBV6-5 and TRBJ1-4; 8 nucleotides match TRBD1. Germline-derived CDR1 and CDR2 are MNHEY and SVGAGI. There are 15 residues in the CDR3. V gave up 7 bases and J gave up 5 bases; unmatched junction bases: 9.